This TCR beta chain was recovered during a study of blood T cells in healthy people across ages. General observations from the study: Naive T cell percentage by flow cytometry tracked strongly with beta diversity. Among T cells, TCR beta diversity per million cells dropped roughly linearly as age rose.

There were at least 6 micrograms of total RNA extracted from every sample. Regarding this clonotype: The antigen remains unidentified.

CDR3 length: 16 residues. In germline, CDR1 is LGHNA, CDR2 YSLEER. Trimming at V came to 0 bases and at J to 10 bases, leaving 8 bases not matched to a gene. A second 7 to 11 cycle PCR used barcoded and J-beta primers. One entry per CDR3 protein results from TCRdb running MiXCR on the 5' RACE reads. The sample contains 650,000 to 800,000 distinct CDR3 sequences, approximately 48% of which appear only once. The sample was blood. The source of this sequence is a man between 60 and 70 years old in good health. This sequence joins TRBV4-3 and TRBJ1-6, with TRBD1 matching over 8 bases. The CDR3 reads CASSQEGPGGVSPLHF. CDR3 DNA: TGCGCCAGCAGCCAAGAAGGCCCAGGGGGCGTCTCACCCCTCCACTTT.